This T cell receptor (beta chain) appears in the sequencing data of a study of blood T cells in healthy people across ages. The count of this clonotype is one. The use of a sample-barcoded 5' primer and a J-beta primer mix characterized a second PCR of roughly 7 to 11 cycles. TCRdb called the 5' RACE reads again in MiXCR, with one record for every CDR3 protein. The sample consists of fewer than 1,000,000 distinct CDR3 sequences, 46% of them appearing once. There are 16 residues in the CDR3. Between the trimmed V and J ends, which lost 2 bases and 1 base, there was a span of 16 bases. Germline lookup yields CDR1 GTSNPN and CDR2 SVGIG (reference sequence).

This receptor was obtained from an elderly man in good health. The chain combines TRBV30 with TRBJ2-3; weak D call: TRBD2 (6 bases). Sequenced material: blood. The CDR3 spells CAWSSRTGAGTDTQYF. The CDR3 nucleotides are TGTGCCTGGAGTAGTAGGACGGGAGCAGGCACAGATACGCAGTATTTT.